This T cell receptor (beta chain) derives from a study of blood T cell repertoires in COVID-19. Study-wide background: The samples span acute and convalescent COVID-19 from the United States, Italy and Spain.

Original analysis: Amplifying reference gene primers gave estimates of nucleated cell counts. Clones were sequenced by immunoSEQ multiplex PCR, and TCRdb holds only the in-frame ones, with some missing. V and J calls and clone size come straight from that table; D and trimming were deduced from the DNA. The sample consists of around 220,000 clones, about four fifths of them appearing once. The CDR3 is 11 residues long. V dropped 8 bases and J dropped 8 bases, with 12 bases sitting between them. Germline V gene sequence: CDR1 MDHEN, CDR2 SYDVKM. This TCR was sampled from a woman older than 75 with COVID-19, enrolled during active disease. Source material: peripheral blood. The chain carries TRBV28 and TRBJ1-2, with D uncertain. DNA for the CDR3: TGTGCCAGCGGGAGGGTTGGCGGCTACACCTTC. It is translated as CASGRVGGYTF.